This T cell receptor beta chain stems from a study of neurological immune-mediated disorders. Many counts were recorded for this clonotype. Its antigen remains unknown. The unsorted libraries were prepared from 2 million PBMCs (stored at -80 C). Synthesis of cDNA was accomplished via 5'RACE employing 10-nucleotide random UMIs. Via MiXCR, TCRdb re-called the 5' RACE reads, giving one row per CDR3 protein. The table includes roughly 65,000 distinct CDR3 sequences, more than 4.5% detected once. Whole-study findings and limits: Expanded clones shared no identical CDR3 amino acid sequences across subjects, which suggested private TCR-beta repertoires in all groups.

CDR1 is MGHRA, CDR2 YSYEKL, per germline. V dropped 1 base and J dropped 7 bases, with 14 bases sitting between them. This CDR3 has 14 amino acids. The receptor comes from a human donor with multiple sclerosis. The donor label of this sample is uncertain. Sequenced material: PBMCs. This rearrangement joins TRBV4-1 to TRBJ2-7, with D unclear. The CDR3 loop reads CASSQVQKGWEQYF. The DNA for the CDR3 is TGCGCCAGCAGCCAAGTGCAAAAGGGTTGGGAGCAGTACTTC.